These T cell receptor beta chains were read from a single sample in a study of cytomegalovirus exposure and HLA in healthy donors. Using immunoSEQ multiplex PCR, the repertoire was profiled, and TCRdb retains in-frame clones only, with some absent. Among just under 65,000 clones, approximately 95% were seen once, and the ten largest hold 6% to 8.5%. Sequencing input: PBMCs. Receptors were obtained from a woman under 30 in good health and CMV-seropositive. CDR3s include the opening cysteine and the closing phenylalanine or tryptophan. A D gene is named only where the DNA matches it firmly. The size of a clone is reported for some rows only, either as once, few or many, or as a class for expanded clones.

.	TRBJ1-4	.	TRBV6-6	CASNRRQATNEKLFF	TGTGCCAGCAATAGACGACAGGCAACTAATGAAAAACTGTTTTTT
.	TRBJ2-2	.	TRBV6-6	CASSLQGYTGELFF	TGTGCCAGCAGTTTACAGGGATACACCGGGGAGCTGTTTTTT
once	TRBJ2-1	TRBD1	TRBV9	CASSGQGALWNEQFF	TGTGCCAGCAGCGGACAGGGGGCCCTCTGGAATGAGCAGTTCTTC
once	TRBJ2-7	TRBD2	TRBV20-1	CSAPSGYEQYF	TGCAGTGCCCCTAGCGGTTACGAGCAGTACTTC
.	TRBJ1-2	.	TRBV30	CAGGAALTRYTF	TGTGCCGGAGGGGCCGCACTTACACGCTACACCTTC
.	TRBJ1-5	.	TRBV2	CASGAGEGLLISQPQHF	TGTGCCAGCGGGGCAGGGGAAGGGCTGTTAATCAGTCAGCCCCAGCATTTT
.	TRBJ1-1	TRBD1	TRBV5-4	CASRTRQGVNTEAFF	TGTGCCAGCAGGACTAGACAGGGGGTGAACACTGAAGCTTTCTTT
.	TRBJ2-1	.	TRBV19	CASSIIQGSYNEQFF	TGTGCCAGTAGTATAATACAGGGCTCCTACAATGAGCAGTTCTTC
.	TRBJ2-7	TRBD2	TRBV27	CATAGDYGYEQYF	TGTGCCACCGCTGGGGACTACGGGTACGAGCAGTACTTC
.	TRBJ2-3	TRBD2	TRBV5-1	CASSQGLAVSDTQYF	TGCGCCAGCAGCCAAGGACTAGCGGTATCAGATACGCAGTATTTT
.	TRBJ1-6	.	TRBV12-5	CASGPSQRLSPLHF	TGTGCTAGTGGTCCCTCGCAGCGTCTTTCACCCCTCCACTTT
once	TRBJ2-5	.	TRBV28	CASSQAWSAPPSYQETQYF	TGTGCCAGCAGTCAAGCCTGGTCCGCGCCACCTTCGTACCAAGAGACCCAGTACTTC
.	TRBJ2-2	TRBD2	TRBV6-5	CASAPGGTGELFF	TGTGCCAGCGCTCCGGGGGGCACCGGGGAGCTGTTTTTT
.	TRBJ1-1	.	TRBV5-1	CASSFDTTLEAFF	TGCGCCAGCAGCTTTGACACCACTCTTGAAGCTTTCTTT
.	TRBJ2-2	.	TRBV11-2	CASSPIPGTAGTGELFF	TGTGCCAGCAGCCCAATCCCCGGGACAGCGGGCACCGGGGAGCTGTTTTTT
.	TRBJ2-3	TRBD1	TRBV18	CASSPQRTGQDTQYF	TGTGCCAGCTCACCACAACGGACAGGGCAAGATACGCAGTATTTT
.	TRBJ2-1	.	TRBV6-4	CASSVEAGNEQFF	TGTGCCAGCAGTGTAGAGGCGGGTAATGAGCAGTTCTTC
.	TRBJ2-3	.	TRBV7-6	CASSLFLEGDTQYF	TGTGCCAGCAGCTTATTTCTGGAGGGAGATACGCAGTATTTT
.	TRBJ1-6	TRBD1	TRBV7-9	CASSLDPGQGAENSPLHF	TGTGCCAGCAGCTTAGACCCGGGACAGGGGGCGGAAAATTCACCCCTCCACTTT
.	TRBJ2-5	.	TRBV6-5	CASSEVETQYF	TGTGCCAGCAGTGAGGTAGAGACCCAGTACTTC
.	TRBJ2-3	.	TRBV7-9	CASRRSPTDTQYF	TGTGCCAGCCGGAGGTCCCCGACAGATACGCAGTATTTT
.	TRBJ2-1	TRBD2	TRBV7-9	CASAPSSGSYNEQFF	TGTGCCAGCGCCCCATCTAGCGGGTCCTACAATGAGCAGTTCTTC
.	TRBJ2-1	TRBD2	TRBV5-1	CASSLVSSGNEQFF	TGCGCCAGCAGCTTGGTATCTAGCGGTAATGAGCAGTTCTTC
.	TRBJ2-1	TRBD2	TRBV5-5	CASSLILAGGGNEQFF	TGTGCCAGCAGTCTCATTTTAGCGGGAGGGGGCAATGAGCAGTTCTTC
.	TRBJ2-7	TRBD2	TRBV18	CASSLTAGAAYEQYF	TGTGCCAGCTCACTAACAGCGGGGGCCGCCTACGAGCAGTACTTC
.	TRBJ2-1	TRBD2	TRBV11-2	CASSLRTSGWFLFF	TGTGCCAGCAGCTTGAGGACTAGCGGGTGGTTTTTGTTCTTC
.	TRBJ1-3	TRBD1	TRBV9	CASSPGQGATYSGNTIYF	TGTGCCAGCAGCCCGGGACAGGGGGCAACCTACTCTGGAAACACCATATATTTT
.	TRBJ2-3	TRBD1	TRBV28	CASSALYPGTGADTQYF	TGTGCCAGCAGTGCTCTATACCCCGGGACAGGGGCAGATACGCAGTATTTT
.	TRBJ1-2	TRBD1	TRBV29-1	CSVQGTDAYGYTF	TGCAGCGTCCAGGGGACAGACGCCTATGGCTACACCTTC
.	TRBJ1-5	TRBD1	TRBV27	CASSPSQGVLSNQPQHF	TGTGCCAGCAGTCCCTCACAGGGGGTGCTTAGCAATCAGCCCCAGCATTTT
.	TRBJ1-2	TRBD1	TRBV7-2	CASRGFDRGYNYGYTF	TGTGCCAGCAGGGGGTTTGACAGGGGTTATAACTATGGCTACACCTTC
.	TRBJ1-1	.	TRBV29-1	CSVARGVGATEAFF	TGCAGCGTTGCTCGGGGGGTCGGTGCGACTGAAGCTTTCTTT
.	TRBJ2-6	.	TRBV28	CASSRRGFSGANVLTF	TGTGCCAGCTCCCGTAGGGGATTCTCTGGGGCCAACGTCCTGACTTTC
.	TRBJ2-7	.	TRBV4-1	CASSQVGTLSYEQYF	TGCGCCAGCAGCCAAGTGGGGACACTCAGCTACGAGCAGTACTTC
.	TRBJ1-2	TRBD1	TRBV9	CASSGTGIGYGYTF	TGTGCCAGCAGCGGGACAGGGATTGGGTATGGCTACACCTTC
.	TRBJ2-1	TRBD2	TRBV2	CASSPLTTSGGPGEQFF	TGTGCCAGCAGTCCCCTTACGACTAGCGGCGGGCCGGGGGAGCAGTTCTTC
.	TRBJ2-6	.	TRBV6-4	CASRLRTDIKANVLTF	TGTGCCAGCAGACTGAGGACGGACATTAAAGCCAACGTCCTGACTTTC
.	TRBJ2-3	TRBD2	TRBV7-3	CASRLTSGGSDTQYF	TGTGCCAGCAGACTTACTAGCGGGGGATCAGATACGCAGTATTTT
once	TRBJ2-3	TRBD1	TRBV28	CASSLATGGSGTDTQYF	TGTGCCAGCAGTTTGGCGACAGGGGGATCGGGGACAGATACGCAGTATTTT
.	TRBJ2-3	TRBD2	TRBV6-1	CASRVGGADTQYF	TGTGCCAGCAGGGTTGGGGGGGCAGATACGCAGTATTTT
.	TRBJ2-1	.	TRBV30	CAGTGNRGYNEQFF	TGTGCCGGAACGGGTAACCGCGGCTACAATGAGCAGTTCTTC
.	TRBJ1-1	TRBD1	TRBV28	CASRGWGQEKRNTEAFF	TGTGCCAGCAGGGGATGGGGACAGGAGAAAAGAAACACTGAAGCTTTCTTT
.	TRBJ2-7	TRBD2	TRBV5-1	CASSREAGLYYEQYF	TGCGCCAGCAGCCGGGAGGCTGGGCTATACTACGAGCAGTACTTC
.	TRBJ2-6	TRBD2	TRBV14	CASSRTLAVYSGANVLTF	TGTGCCAGCAGCCGAACACTAGCGGTTTACTCTGGGGCCAACGTCCTGACTTTC
.	TRBJ2-7	.	TRBV6-1	CASSEEPGHRTYEQYF	TGTGCCAGCAGTGAAGAGCCAGGACACCGAACCTACGAGCAGTACTTC
.	TRBJ1-5	.	TRBV6-1	CASSEARAYQPQHF	TGTGCCAGCAGTGAAGCCAGGGCCTACCAGCCCCAGCATTTT
.	TRBJ2-1	TRBD2	TRBV4-1	CASSQDGLADNEQFF	TGCGCCAGCAGCCAAGACGGACTAGCCGACAATGAGCAGTTCTTC
.	TRBJ2-1	TRBD2	TRBV7-6	CASSLASGLAFNEQFF	TGTGCCAGCAGCTTAGCCTCTGGACTAGCCTTCAATGAGCAGTTCTTC
.	TRBJ2-3	TRBD1	TRBV28	CASSRQGVADTQYF	TGTGCCAGCAGTAGACAGGGGGTAGCAGATACGCAGTATTTT
.	TRBJ2-5	TRBD2	TRBV11-2	CASSPRTSGGETQYF	TGTGCCAGCAGCCCCCGGACTAGCGGTGGGGAGACCCAGTACTTC
.	TRBJ2-3	.	TRBV6-4	CASRPGDLADTQYF	TGTGCCAGCAGGCCAGGGGATCTCGCAGATACGCAGTATTTT
.	TRBJ2-1	.	TRBV5-1	CASSLAGGVEQFF	TGCGCCAGCAGCTTGGCCGGGGGAGTTGAGCAGTTCTTC
once	TRBJ1-5	.	TRBV19	CASSNQPGYPQPQHF	TGTGCCAGTAGTAACCAACCAGGGTACCCTCAGCCCCAGCATTTT
once	TRBJ1-1	TRBD1	TRBV10-3	CAISAGQGATYMNTEAFF	TGTGCCATCAGTGCCGGACAGGGGGCAACGTATATGAACACTGAAGCTTTCTTT